What follows are 26 T cell receptor beta chains derived from one specimen sequenced in a study of blood T cells in healthy people across ages. Primed by a sample-barcoded 5' primer and a J-beta primer mix, a second PCR proceeded for roughly 6 to 12 cycles. One entry per CDR3 protein results from TCRdb running MiXCR on the 5' RACE reads. The table includes around 800,000 distinct CDR3 sequences, around 45% detected once. Source material: blood. All receptors come from an elderly man in good health.

The CDR3 reads CASSLVTSASSAGTDTQYF. The DNA of the CDR3 is TGCGCCAGCAGCTTGGTTACTAGCGCCTCGTCGGCTGGCACAGATACGCAGTATTTT. The rearrangement uses TRBV5-1 and TRBJ2-3; 7 bases are shared with TRBD2. V shed 0 bases, J shed 1 base, and the junction held 14 bases outside the gene matches. The CDR3 length is 19 residues. Germline CDR1 and CDR2: SGHRS and YFSETQ.

This clonotype was counted ten times or more. The chain employs TRBV30 and TRBJ2-7; D is unresolved. The V gene lost 4 bases and the J gene lost 0 bases, with 13 bases spanning the gap. In germline, CDR1 is GTSNPN, CDR2 SVGIG (reference sequence). The CDR3 spans 14 residues. The CDR3 bases are TGTGCCTGGACCCCCCTTGGCAGCTCCTACGAGCAGTACTTC. This gives the protein CAWTPLGSSYEQYF.

V and J are TRBV27 and TRBJ2-3, with D hard to call. The germline V gene encodes CDR1 MNHEY and CDR2 SMNVEV (reference sequence). The CDR3 contains 16 residues. Trimming took off 3 bases at V and 2 bases at J, with 15 bases between the two ends. CDR3 region: CASSFSTGSYTDTQYF. DNA for the CDR3: TGTGCCAGCAGTTTCTCGACTGGGTCCTACACAGATACGCAGTATTTT.

This clonotype has at least ten counts. This chain joins TRBV6-2 or TRBV6-3 and TRBJ2-1; D ambiguous. The V and J ends lost 6 bases and 10 bases respectively, with 13 bases between them. Germline values: CDR1 MNHEY, CDR2 SVGEGT. The CDR3 sequence is 12 residues long. This chain's CDR3 is CASRHSPGEQFF. The CDR3 DNA follows: TGTGCCAGCAGGCACTCTCCCGGGGAGCAGTTCTTC.

In its sample, this clonotype was seen once. The chain carries TRBV10-3 and TRBJ2-1; 14 positions match TRBD2. V was clipped by 6 bases and J by 9 bases; unmatched bases: 7. The germline gives CDR1 ENHRY, CDR2 SYGVKD. This CDR3 has 15 amino acids. The CDR3 region has the DNA TGTGCCATCAGGCCGGGACTAGCGGGAGTGGGTGAGCAGTTCTTC. Translation: CAIRPGLAGVGEQFF.

This clonotype was seen a few times. This sequence joins TRBV5-1 and TRBJ2-7; 9 bases agree with TRBD2. Germline-derived CDR1 and CDR2 are SGHRS and YFSETQ. With V trimmed by 0 bases and J by 5 bases, 12 bases remained unmatched. This CDR3 has 17 residues. The CDR3 reads CASSLGQLTSGSHEQYF. Here the CDR3 DNA reads TGCGCCAGCAGCTTGGGACAGCTGACTAGCGGTTCCCACGAGCAGTACTTC.

This sequence joins TRBV29-1 and TRBJ1-1, with a possible D match to TRBD1 (5 bases). The CDR3 length is 13 residues. V was pared by 7 bases and J by 11 bases, with 23 bases between. Per the germline V gene, CDR1 is SQVTM and CDR2 is ANQGSEA. CDR3 sequence: CSGLSLGPGEAFF. The CDR3 DNA is TGCAGCGGCCTCTCCTTGGGGCCGGGGGAGGCTTTCTTT.

This clonotype turned up a few times. The genes are TRBV6-5 and TRBJ1-1; 7 bases agree with TRBD1. Per the germline V gene, CDR1 is MNHEY and CDR2 is SVGAGI. Germline trimming cut 6 bases from V and 8 bases from J; bases unmatched to any gene: 3. The CDR3 spans 11 residues. CDR3 in DNA: TGTGCCAGCAGCTCAGGGGGGGAAGCTTTCTTT. Its protein is CASSSGGEAFF.

This chain uses TRBV6-1 with TRBJ2-7, with 9 bases matching TRBD2. This CDR3 contains 13 residues. From germline, CDR1 is MNHNS and CDR2 SASEGT. The trim removed 7 bases at V and 2 bases at J, leaving 3 bases unmatched. The CDR3 coding sequence is TGTGCCAGCAATGGACTAGCGACCTACGAGCAGTACTTC. Translation: CASNGLATYEQYF.

The chain recombines TRBV20-1 with TRBJ2-5; perhaps TRBD2 as D (6 bases). Germline lookup yields CDR1 DFQATT and CDR2 SNEGSKA (reference sequence). This CDR3 comprises 15 residues. Trimming left V 5 bases short and J 11 bases short, with 27 bases between. The CDR3 region has the DNA TGCAGTGCTGGTCCCGGGACTCGGCCCTACAATGAGCAGTACTTC. Translated, it gives CSAGPGTRPYNEQYF.

This chain uses TRBV20-1 with TRBJ2-5; perhaps TRBD1 as D (5 bases). Deletions cut 3 bases from V and 5 bases from J, with 16 bases between. CDR1 and CDR2 from the germline V gene are DFQATT and SNEGSKA (reference sequence). There are 14 residues in the CDR3. CDR3 sequence reads: CSARAASGMETQYF. The CDR3 DNA reads as TGCAGTGCTAGGGCGGCCTCAGGGATGGAGACCCAGTACTTC.

This clonotype was detected ten times or more. The chain links TRBV25-1 to TRBJ2-1, with 7 bases matching TRBD2. The CDR3 is 15 amino acids. J gave up 9 bases and V 5 bases, and 13 bases lay outside the gene matches. Germline V gene sequence: CDR1 MGHDK, CDR2 SYGVNS. CDR3 in DNA: TGTGCCAGCAGTAGCCGGGAGGAGCTATACGGTGAGCAGTTCTTC. It is translated as CASSSREELYGEQFF.

This clonotype appeared many times. The chain is built from TRBV3-1 and TRBJ2-3; 8 bases match TRBD2. This CDR3 is 17 amino acids long. Germline lookup yields CDR1 LGHDT and CDR2 YNNKEL (reference sequence). J gave up 0 bases and V 0 bases, and 5 bases lay outside the gene matches. The CDR3 loop is CASSQDLGGRSTDTQYF. The DNA for the CDR3 is TGTGCCAGCAGCCAAGATCTGGGCGGGAGGAGCACAGATACGCAGTATTTT.

There are a few counts of this clonotype. This chain joins TRBV29-1 and TRBJ1-2; TRBD1 agrees at 10 bases. There are 15 residues in the CDR3. Looked up from germline, CDR1 is SQVTM and CDR2 is ANQGSEA. The trim removed 7 bases at V and 5 bases at J, leaving 13 bases unmatched. Here the CDR3 DNA reads TGCAGCGCGCTGACCCACGGACAGGGGGATTATGGCTACACCTTC. Translated, it gives CSALTHGQGDYGYTF.

This clonotype showed up many times. The rearrangement uses TRBV20-1 and TRBJ2-6; D may be TRBD2 (7 bases). Germline lookup yields CDR1 DFQATT and CDR2 SNEGSKA (reference sequence). The V end was cut by 2 bases, the J end by 3 bases, with 14 bases between. The CDR3 is 16 residues long. The CDR3 DNA reads TGCAGTGCTAGAAACGGGGGGCCGTATGGGGCCAACGTCCTGACTTTC. Protein sequence: CSARNGGPYGANVLTF.

With respect to this clonotype: The junction shows a germline mismatch at one end, possibly a read error. The V gene is TRBV20-1, the J gene TRBJ2-7, with D tentatively TRBD2 (6 bases). Germline V gene sequence: CDR1 DFQATT, CDR2 SNEGSKA (reference sequence). The CDR3 is 16 amino acids. CDR3 sequence (DNA): TGCAGTGCTAGAGATGTCGGGAGCGGTGGGGCCTACGTGCAGTACTTC. Protein sequence: CSARDVGSGGAYVQYF.

V gene TRBV4-1 combines with J gene TRBJ2-7, with D maybe TRBD2 (6 bases). The CDR3 covers 14 residues. V was trimmed by 0 bases and J by 4 bases, leaving 10 bases between them. Germline V gene sequence: CDR1 MGHRA, CDR2 YSYEKL. CDR3 nucleotide sequence: TGCGCCAGCAGCCAAGAAGGTAGCGGTTACGAGCAGTACTTC. Encoded protein: CASSQEGSGYEQYF.

The chain has TRBV6-2 or TRBV6-3 and TRBJ2-2, with 11 bases lining up with TRBD2. The CDR3 totals 17 residues. The germline gives CDR1 MNHEY, CDR2 SVGEGT. With 2 bases clipped from V and 3 bases from J, the junction kept 5 bases outside the gene matches. The CDR3 loop is CASSYTSGSHHTGELFF. The CDR3 DNA is TGTGCCAGCAGTTACACTAGCGGGAGTCATCACACCGGGGAGCTGTTTTTT.

The chain joins TRBV9 to TRBJ2-6; D unresolved. Germline CDR1 reads SGDLS; CDR2 reads YYNGEE. The V and J ends lost 2 bases and 2 bases respectively, with 11 bases between them. The CDR3 sequence is 16 residues long. The CDR3 nucleotides read TGTGCCAGCAGCGTGCAGTCTCTAGCTGGGGCCAACGTCCTGACTTTC. Amino acids: CASSVQSLAGANVLTF. The full variable domain, completed using reference TRBV9 and TRBJ2-6, is DSGVTQTPKHLITATGQRVTLRCSPRSGDLSVYWYQQSLDQGLQFLIQYYNGEERAKGNILERFSAQQFPDLHSELNLSSLELGDSALYFCASSVQSLAGANVLTFGAGSRLTVL.

V usage is TRBV4-1 and J usage is TRBJ2-7; 12 nucleotides align to TRBD2. J was trimmed by 0 bases and V by 0 bases; bases with no gene match: 9. Germline V gene data show CDR1 as MGHRA and CDR2 as YSYEKL. There are 19 residues in the CDR3. CDR3 protein: CASSQDPTSGRTLSYEQYF. The CDR3 nucleotides read TGCGCCAGCAGCCAAGATCCTACTAGCGGGAGGACTCTCTCCTACGAGCAGTACTTC.

On this clonotype: Just one base apart from a much larger clone, this may be a read error. The V gene is TRBV29-1, the J gene TRBJ2-7; D possibly matches TRBD1 or TRBD2 (5 bases each). Trimming stripped 6 bases from V and 2 bases from J, with 20 bases between. The length of the CDR3 is 15 residues. Germline assignment: CDR1 SQVTM and CDR2 ANQGSEA. The chain's CDR3 is CSVGTGTNPAYEQYF. In DNA, the CDR3 is TGCAGCGTCGGGACGGGGACGAATCCAGCCTACGAGCAGTACTTC.

This clonotype was counted at least ten times. This chain joins TRBV5-1 and TRBJ2-3, with 11 bases fitting TRBD2. The CDR3 has 15 amino acids. From germline, CDR1 is SGHRS and CDR2 YFSETQ. Trimming at V came to 5 bases and at J to 4 bases, leaving 6 bases not matched to a gene. The CDR3 DNA reads as TGCGCCAGCAGAGCAGGGACTAGCGGAGCAGATACGCAGTATTTT. It codes for CASRAGTSGADTQYF.

The rearrangement uses TRBV7-8 and TRBJ1-5; D not certain. V was shortened by 1 base and J by 6 bases, with 13 bases between the two germline ends. The CDR3 loop spans 15 amino acids. Per germline, CDR1 SGHVS and CDR2 FQNEAQ. The CDR3 loop is CASSLVPGGVQPQHF. The CDR3 bases are TGTGCCAGCAGCTTAGTACCGGGTGGGGTTCAGCCCCAGCATTTT.

V gene TRBV27 combines with J gene TRBJ2-7; 9 bases line up with TRBD2. Losses at the gene ends were 0 bases for V and 2 bases for J; bases not matched to a gene: 2. CDR3 size: 15 residues. Germline lookup yields CDR1 MNHEY and CDR2 SMNVEV (reference sequence). The chain's CDR3 is CASSLSGGGAYEQYF. In DNA, the CDR3 is TGTGCCAGCAGTTTATCTGGCGGGGGGGCCTACGAGCAGTACTTC.

The chain couples TRBV20-1 to TRBJ2-5, with D perhaps TRBD1 (5 bases). V was pared by 1 base and J by 4 bases, with 16 bases between. This CDR3 contains 15 residues. The germline CDR1 and CDR2 sequences are DFQATT and SNEGSKA (reference sequence). The CDR3 DNA reads TGCAGTGCTAGAGCGACAAAGGGGTGGGGAGAGACCCAGTACTTC. Translated, it gives CSARATKGWGETQYF.

This clonotype was seen more than once but under ten times. The chain uses TRBV4-2 and TRBJ2-5; 8 bases match TRBD2. The CDR3 has 18 amino acids. Per the germline V gene, CDR1 is LGHNA and CDR2 is YNFKEQ. The junction had 11 bases not matched to a gene; V was cut back by 1 base and J by 1 base. CDR3 sequence reads: CASSQGQSGSGGQETQYF. CDR3 nucleotides: TGTGCCAGCAGCCAAGGGCAAAGCGGGAGTGGGGGCCAAGAGACCCAGTACTTC.